The clone carrying this TCR beta chain was observed a single time. Germline CDR1 is SGHAT and CDR2 is FQNNGV. CDR3 length: 15 amino acids. V lost 2 bases and J 4 bases, leaving 11 bases between the germline ends. These data are taken from a study of blood T cell repertoires in COVID-19. Some clones are missing from TCRdb's copy, which holds only in-frame ones; the method was immunoSEQ multiplex PCR. The repertoire has tens of thousands of clones, approximately 86% of them found once; the top ten carry around a sixth. What was sequenced was peripheral blood. The origin of this receptor is a woman older than 75 with acute or convalescent COVID-19. This chain links TRBV11-2 with TRBJ1-4, with D possibly TRBD1 on 6 matching bases. CDR3 nucleotide sequence: TGTGCCAGCAGCTTATTAGGCAGGGGTAATGAAAAACTGTTTTTT. It yields the protein CASSLLGRGNEKLFF.